Listed below are T cell receptor beta chains from one sample, sequenced in a study of T cells after yellow fever vaccination. TCRdb re-derived calls from the 5' RACE reads in MiXCR, one entry per CDR3 protein. This table holds about 160,000 distinct CDR3 sequences, about 7% found once. The sequencing here drew on CD4+ T cells sorted from PBMCs, taken less than 6 days after the first yellow fever vaccination. Source of these receptors: a man between 18 and 35 years old who received the YFV17D yellow fever vaccine. Each CDR3 is given with its conserved first and last residue. The order of the fields is D gene, V gene, J gene, clone size, CDR3 DNA, CDR3 protein. A D gene is named only where the DNA matches it firmly. Size is stated for part of the rows, as once, few or many counts, or as a class when the clone is expanded.

-	TRBV5-1	TRBJ2-2	many	TGCGCCAGTAGGGGGGCCCCGAACACCGGGGAGCTGTTTTTT	CASRGAPNTGELFF
-	TRBV6-2/TRBV6-3	TRBJ2-1	many	TGTGCCAGGGACGCTCGCGAGCAGTTCTTC	CARDAREQFF
-	TRBV7-9	TRBJ2-3	many	TGTGCCAGCAGCTCAAAGGGACTTCGCACAGATACGCAGTATTTT	CASSSKGLRTDTQYF
-	TRBV7-2	TRBJ2-3	-	TGTGCCAGCAGCCTAGAAAGGGGTCTTGGGATCGCGCAGTATTTT	CASSLERGLGIAQYF
-	TRBV7-9	TRBJ1-1	many	TGTGCCAGCAGCTTAGCGCTCCGGGGAGCTTTCTTT	CASSLALRGAFF
-	TRBV27	TRBJ2-5	many	TGTGCCAGCAGTTTAGCGGCTCACGGCTTAGTTAAAGAGACCCAGTACTTC	CASSLAAHGLVKETQYF
-	TRBV6-5	TRBJ1-1	many	TGTGCCAGCAGAAACAGGGCCTTGAACACTGAAGCTTTCTTT	CASRNRALNTEAFF
-	TRBV12-3/TRBV12-4	TRBJ1-5	many	TGTGCCAGCAGTTTAGGGTCGGGTCAGCCCCAGCATTTT	CASSLGSGQPQHF
-	TRBV7-2	TRBJ1-1	many	TGTGCCAGCAGCTCTTCCCCAGGGTCGGTGATCGCTTTCTTT	CASSSSPGSVIAFF
TRBD2	TRBV5-1	TRBJ2-1	-	TGCGCCAGCAGGCCTACTAGCGGCCACTCCTACAATGAGCAGTTCTTC	CASRPTSGHSYNEQFF
-	TRBV7-3	TRBJ1-4	few	TGTGCCAGCAGCTTAACCTTTGGGGCGGGTGAAAAACTGTTTTTT	CASSLTFGAGEKLFF
TRBD1	TRBV30	TRBJ2-6	-	TGTGCCTGGAGGGACAGGGCTCTGGGGGCCAACGTCCTGACTTTC	CAWRDRALGANVLTF
TRBD1	TRBV11-2	TRBJ2-3	few	TGTGCCAGCAGCCCAAGGGGCAGGGGGCCAGATACGCAGTATTTT	CASSPRGRGPDTQYF
TRBD2	TRBV3-1	TRBJ2-5	-	TGTGCCAGCAGCCCTGGACTAGCGGGCCGCCAAGAGACCCAGTACTTC	CASSPGLAGRQETQYF
-	TRBV5-1	TRBJ2-1	many	TGCGCCAGCAGCTTGGGGGGTCGTGTGGACAATGAGCAGTTCTTC	CASSLGGRVDNEQFF
TRBD1	TRBV10-3	TRBJ2-2	-	TGTGCCATCAGCGGACAGGGGCCCGCCGGGGAGCTGTTTTTT	CAISGQGPAGELFF
-	TRBV16	TRBJ1-4	-	TGTGCCAGCGCACGGGGCAGTATTAATGAAAAACTGTTTTTT	CASARGSINEKLFF
-	TRBV6-5	TRBJ1-2	few	TGTGCCAGCGCTAAAAATAACGTCGGGGGCTACACCTTC	CASAKNNVGGYTF
-	TRBV4-3	TRBJ2-3	-	TGCGCCAGCAGCCAAGATGCTAGCACCCAGGGAGATACGCAGTATTTT	CASSQDASTQGDTQYF
-	TRBV2	TRBJ1-6	many	TGTGCCAGCTCGCCAGACTCCTATAATTCACCCCTCCACTTT	CASSPDSYNSPLHF
-	TRBV7-2	TRBJ2-1	many	TGTGCCAGCAGCCCGGGCCCACACTACAATGAGCAGTTCTTC	CASSPGPHYNEQFF
TRBD1	TRBV5-5	TRBJ2-7	few	TGTGCCAGCAGCAGAGAAAGGGGGCTCTACGAGCAGTACTTC	CASSRERGLYEQYF
-	TRBV2	TRBJ1-6	many	TGTGCCAGCAGACGGGGCTTTGGGAATTCACCCCTCCACTTT	CASRRGFGNSPLHF
-	TRBV7-9	TRBJ1-5	-	TGTGCCAGCAGCTTAGGAGCGAGTCGGACGGAAAATCAGCCCCAGCATTTT	CASSLGASRTENQPQHF
-	TRBV7-8	TRBJ2-1	many	TGTGCCAGCAGCACGCACCCTTACAATGAGCAGTTCTTC	CASSTHPYNEQFF
TRBD2	TRBV5-1	TRBJ2-3	many	TGCGCCAGCAGCCCTGCAGCGGGGGCCCTGGCAGATACGCAGTATTTT	CASSPAAGALADTQYF